One and the same sample provided the 14 T cell receptor beta chains below, sequenced in a study of shared clonotypes between healthy human individuals. Repertoires were generated with immunoSEQ multiplex PCR, while TCRdb's copy carries only in-frame clones and drops some. The table records about 120,000 clones, 68% of them present only once. The sequenced material came from memory CD8+ T cells sorted from blood. Described subset: CD45RO+ cells pooled with CCR7-negative TemRA cells. The receptors stem from a woman aged 25 to 39 in good health.

The sample holds a few counts of this clone. Other DNA sequences in this specimen translate into the identical CDR3. This chain uses TRBV27 with TRBJ1-1, with D maybe TRBD1 (5 bases). CDR1 is MNHEY and CDR2 is SMNVEV in the germline V gene (reference sequence). The CDR3 sequence is 13 residues long. Deletions cut 5 bases from V and 1 base from J, with 8 bases between. Written as DNA, the CDR3 is TGTGCCAGCAGTACAGACAGGAACACTGAAGCTTTCTTT. It codes for CASSTDRNTEAFF.

The chain is built from TRBV7-8 and TRBJ2-2; TRBD2 matches at 12 bases. Germline lookup yields CDR1 SGHVS and CDR2 FQNEAQ. The CDR3 runs 18 residues. V shed 4 bases, J shed 0 bases, and the junction held 6 bases outside the gene matches. The CDR3 coding sequence is TGTGCCAGCAGCTCAAGACTAGCGGGAGTCGCGAACACCGGGGAGCTGTTTTTT. Its translation: CASSSRLAGVANTGELFF.

The chain links TRBV20-1 to TRBJ2-1; no reliable D call. Germline assignment: CDR1 DFQATT and CDR2 SNEGSKA (reference sequence). V lost 3 bases to trimming and J lost 13 bases, with 7 bases between them. This CDR3 is 9 amino acids long. The chain's CDR3 is CSARIYQFF. The CDR3 nucleotides are TGCAGTGCTAGGATTTATCAGTTCTTC.

The chain employs TRBV7-6 and TRBJ2-7; 7 positions agree with TRBD1. With 5 bases clipped from V and 3 bases from J, the junction kept 10 bases outside the gene matches. CDR1 is SGHVS, CDR2 FNYEAQ, per germline. The CDR3 loop spans 15 amino acids. CDR3 sequence (DNA): TGTGCCAGCAGCCCCGTGGGAGCAGGGGGCTACGAGCAGTACTTC. Translated: CASSPVGAGGYEQYF.

This clone showed up many times. J is TRBJ2-6 and V is TRBV21-1; the tabulated D call, TRBD2, remains unverified against the DNA. TRBV21-1 is recorded as a pseudogene. The CDR3 extends over 21 amino acids. In nucleotides, the CDR3 is TGTGCCAGCAGCAATCCTCGGGCGCCGATGGGGAGGGGGACTGGGGCCAACGTCCTGACTTTC. The encoded protein is CASSNPRAPMGRGTGANVLTF.

This clone was counted a single time. The chain employs TRBV28 and TRBJ1-5, with 7 bases aligning to TRBD1. V gave up 6 bases and J gave up 7 bases; unmatched junction bases: 6. CDR1 is MDHEN, CDR2 SYDVKM, per germline. CDR3 size: 13 residues. The CDR3 DNA reads TGTGCCAGCAGACCAGGGGGGAGGCAGCCCCAGCATTTT. Translation: CASRPGGRQPQHF.

This clone has more than one count but fewer than ten. The chain links TRBV10-1 to TRBJ2-2; TRBD2 is a possible D gene (5 bases). V lost 2 bases and J lost 5, with 9 bases in between. Germline assignment: CDR1 WNHNN and CDR2 SYGVQD (reference sequence). The length of the CDR3 is 14 residues. In DNA, the CDR3 is TGCGCCAGCAGTGAGCGGGGAGCAACCGGGGAGCTGTTTTTT. Translating gives CASSERGATGELFF.

The chain links TRBV2 to TRBJ2-3; TRBD1 might be the D (5 bases). Trimming stripped 6 bases from V and 9 bases from J, with 16 bases between. The CDR3 sequence is 13 residues long. The germline CDR1 and CDR2 sequences are SNHLY and FYNNEI. In DNA, the CDR3 is TGTGCCAGCAGCTCCTCGCCGTGGGGCACGCAGTATTTT. Its translation is CASSSSPWGTQYF.

This rearrangement joins TRBV30 to TRBJ1-1, with a tentative D call TRBD1 (6 bases). Germline values: CDR1 GTSNPN, CDR2 SVGIG (reference sequence). This CDR3 comprises 15 residues. V gave up 5 bases and J gave up 1 base, with 17 bases separating them. The CDR3 DNA reads TGTGCCTGGCGGCGGCAGGGGATGGGGAACACTGAAGCTTTCTTT. Protein sequence: CAWRRQGMGNTEAFF. Together with reference TRBV30 and TRBJ1-1, the CDR3 gives the full variable domain: SQTIHQWPATLVQPVGSPLSLECTVEGTSNPNLYWYRQAAGRGLQLLFYSVGIGQISSEVPQNLSASRPQDRQFILSSKKLLLSDSGFYLCAWRRQGMGNTEAFFGQGTRLTVV.

The genes are TRBV5-1 and TRBJ2-7; TRBD2 might be the D (5 bases). With 7 bases removed from V and 1 base from J, the gap between germline ends came to 15 bases. The CDR3 totals 14 residues. Germline values: CDR1 SGHRS, CDR2 YFSETQ. The DNA for the CDR3 is TGCGCCAGCGCTGGAGGCCGCACGTCCTACGAGCAGTACTTC. This translates into CASAGGRTSYEQYF.

The chain recombines TRBV27 with TRBJ2-2; D unresolved. The CDR3 runs to 19 residues. The germline gives CDR1 MNHEY, CDR2 SMNVEV (reference sequence). Trimming shortened V by 5 bases and J by 1 base, and 23 bases separated the two germline ends. CDR3 DNA: TGTGCCAGCAGTGAATTAGCCGGAGTTTTCCTACAGAACACCGGGGAGCTGTTTTTT. This sequence encodes CASSELAGVFLQNTGELFF.

This rearrangement joins TRBV28 to TRBJ2-2, with 10 nucleotides matching TRBD2. V trimming: 6 bases; J trimming: 5 bases; junction bases outside the gene matches: 9. The CDR3 runs 16 residues. Germline V lookup: CDR1 MDHEN, CDR2 SYDVKM. The CDR3 DNA sequence: TGTGCCAGCAGCCGCCTCAGCGGGAGGGGGACCGGGGAGCTGTTTTTT. It encodes CASSRLSGRGTGELFF.

Details on this clone: The sample holds other DNA sequences that translate to the same CDR3. This rearrangement joins TRBV9 to TRBJ2-7; D gene ambiguous. Per the germline V gene, CDR1 is SGDLS and CDR2 is YYNGEE. Trimming cost V 1 base and J 2 bases, with 10 bases left between them. The CDR3 loop spans 14 amino acids. CDR3 bases: TGTGCCAGCAGCGTATCGTGGGGTACCTACGAGCAGTACTTC. Residues: CASSVSWGTYEQYF.

DNA for the CDR3: TGCGCCAGCAGCCAAGGTTCTAGCGGGAGGACCTACGAGCAGTACTTC. Residues: CASSQGSSGRTYEQYF. V and J are TRBV4-1 and TRBJ2-7; 11 bases are shared with TRBD2. The J segment lost 2 bases and the V segment lost 1 base, leaving 4 bases of the junction unmatched. The germline V gene encodes CDR1 MGHRA and CDR2 YSYEKL. The CDR3 runs 16 residues.